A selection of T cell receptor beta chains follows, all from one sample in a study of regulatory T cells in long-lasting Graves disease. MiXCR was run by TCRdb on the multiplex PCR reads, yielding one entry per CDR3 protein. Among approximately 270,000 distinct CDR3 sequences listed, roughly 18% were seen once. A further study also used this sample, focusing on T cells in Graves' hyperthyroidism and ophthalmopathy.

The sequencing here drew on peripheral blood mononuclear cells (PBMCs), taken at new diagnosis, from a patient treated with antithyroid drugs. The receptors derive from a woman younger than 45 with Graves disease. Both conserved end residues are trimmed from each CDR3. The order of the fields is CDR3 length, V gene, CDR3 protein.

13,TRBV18,ASSPYTVGYNEQF
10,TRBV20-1,SARDREETQY
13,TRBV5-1,ASSDPGQVINEQF
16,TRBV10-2,ASSEWNVKHRFNEKLF
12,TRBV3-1,ASSTGVGANVLT
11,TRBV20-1,SASSGGAGELF
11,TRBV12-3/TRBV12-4,ASSFQLSDEQY
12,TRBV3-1,ASSQNRGHTEAF
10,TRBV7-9,ASSPPNEKLF
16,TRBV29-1,SVPPGASGGTGAGELF
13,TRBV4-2,ASSQDQAGYQPQH
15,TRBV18,ASSQTGAGDLGQPQH
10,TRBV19,ASRVGRDRYT
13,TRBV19,ASSRSSGGADEQF
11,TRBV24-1,ATSDSGYNEQF
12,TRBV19,ASSMGPANTEAF
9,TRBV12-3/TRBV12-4,ASLSTGELF
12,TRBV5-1,ASSLNSVDTEAF
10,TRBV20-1,SAADRRRGYT
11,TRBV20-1,SAIRDRVYEQY
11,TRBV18,ASSPDSQGGYT
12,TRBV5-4,ASSREGTWTEAF
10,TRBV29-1,SVGNNNQPQH
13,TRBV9,ASSPWDRGLGGYT
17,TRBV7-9,ASSPGTGAPGGSYNEQF
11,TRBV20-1,SAYTYRTDTQY
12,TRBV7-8,ASSLARRDYGYT
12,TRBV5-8,ASSLAEGQETQY
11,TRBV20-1,SAIRPGLDGYT
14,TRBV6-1,ASSKGFFPYNSPLH
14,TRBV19,ASSPHRDSGANVLT
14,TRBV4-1,ASSPGPGLREEKLF
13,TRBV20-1,SARDFLAGSAEQF
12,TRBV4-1,ASSGGTAGQPQH
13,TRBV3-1,ASSPIAGGYNEQF
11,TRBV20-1,SARGRGSGELF
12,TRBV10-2,AGSEIGINQPQH
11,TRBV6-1,ASSGGQIYGYT
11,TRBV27,ASSLSPYYGYT
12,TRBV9,ASSVAGSNQPQH
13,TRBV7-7,ASSLVDSNTGELF
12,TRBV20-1,SARLGQGDEKLF